This T cell receptor beta chain is drawn from a study of cytomegalovirus exposure and HLA in healthy donors (dated by TCRdb to the late 2010s). Concerning the study at large: According to an earlier analysis of 587 of the donors, roughly 180 million T cells yielded 117 million unique TCR beta sequences and 276 Gb of sequence data. A later analysis re-analyzed previously published TCR beta repertoires from several hundred donors and added high-resolution HLA genotyping to study TCR occurrence patterns. Typing coverage differed by locus: A, B, C, DRB1 and DQB1 were typed in about 620-640 donors, DQA1 in roughly 510, DPA1 in some 570, and DPB1 in roughly 470. Rather than using new phenotypic data, the later analysis identified candidate immune exposures from TCR beta sequences and from how often those sequences occurred across donors. Every discovery cohort repertoire had been produced on one sequencing platform. The aim of the study was to test whether cataloging public T cell receptors could identify signatures of past pathogen exposure. Both class I and class II loci were covered by HLA typing, at four-digit resolution. A later genetic analysis used genome-wide SNP genotypes for about 65% of the roughly 670 donors, treating that subset as a discovery cohort. Among the roughly 400 genotyped donors, about 85% belonged to the genetic ancestry cluster associated with self-reported Caucasian donors. The study combined high-throughput TCR immunosequencing, statistical association of individual TCRs with disease status, and machine learning to predict cytomegalovirus infection status. An early release covering about 600 HLA-typed donors comprised 250 to 350 gigabases of sequencing data and about 90 million unique TCR sequences. Among over 350 genotyped donors of the cohort, an average of approximately 240,000 unique TCR beta nucleotide sequences were sequenced per donor, about a sixth of them non-productive. In an earlier analysis of a few hundred of the donors, high-throughput TCR beta sequencing was used to judge whether each TCR beta V gene segment behaved as functional or pseudogenic. A separate validation cohort of more than 100 different subjects was used in addition to the roughly 700-subject first cohort. The study profiled the T cell repertoires of more than 500 subjects by immunosequencing and related them to cytomegalovirus serostatus. Several DR-DQ haplotypes were handled as single units for association and clustering because linkage in the cohort was strong. Donor age, sex, ethnicity and CMV serostatus were collected together with the repertoire data. Broader findings and caveats from the paper: According to the authors, the approach could potentially be generalized to other disease states and immunological phenotypes. In a later analysis, most CMV-associated TCR beta chains were found to appear HLA-restricted, with HLA associations seemingly driven largely by CMV exposure. The only immune exposure information available for the cohort was CMV serostatus. In a later analysis, TCR association rates were found to vary across HLA loci, with the most associated TCRs seen for DRB1 alleles and the fewest for HLA-C alleles. A few of the identified cytomegalovirus-associated TCR beta chains were confirmed in vitro to be specific for cytomegalovirus antigens. Linkage disequilibrium might explain the correlated functional status among segregating V segments, but an unknown experimental factor could not be excluded. A later genetic analysis reported fewer N-insertions in productive TCRs among donors in an Asian-associated ancestry cluster than the roughly 670-donor mean. While some public TCRs were present in many individuals, most TCR sequences turned up only very rarely across donors. In an earlier analysis of approximately 590 of the donors, most TCR beta V segments appeared in productive rearrangements about 87% or about 30% of the time, broadly matching IMGT annotations. Because HLA typing was missing for some donors at each locus, association tests included only the typed subset. Some IMGT-functional V segments, including TRBV6-2 and TRBV6-3, could not be distinguished by the 87-base-pair reads and were therefore excluded. When HLA alleles, especially DR and DQ, strongly co-occurred, TCR associations were difficult to assign to individual alleles. Over 15 rarely observed V segments, including chromosome 9 orphons, were excluded from the earlier analysis of approximately 500 of the donors because counts were too low. Roughly uniform sequencing depth across donors was assumed in presence/absence analyses, although this assumption may not hold. A cluster of highly shared sequence variants was judged likely to be a technical artifact of the sequencing pipeline. Cytomegalovirus status was reported to be diagnosed by the classifier with high specificity and sensitivity in both the original and validation cohorts. This cohort had only TCR beta chains sequenced, and the lack of alpha or paired-chain data limited which features could be detected. A further reported finding was that TCR beta sequences accurately predicted the HLA-A and HLA-B alleles for most subjects in the first cohort. In a later analysis, some 18,000 TCR beta sequences were associated with specific HLA alleles at a false discovery rate of 0.05. A later analysis found that HLA-associated TCR beta chains were more clonally expanded and had lower generation probabilities than equally common non-associated chains. V-gene and J-gene trimming of TCR beta chains was associated with a missense DCLRE1C variant in a later genetic analysis, and the association was replicated in an independent cohort. According to a later analysis, parvovirus B19, influenza, CMV and Epstein-Barr virus appeared linked to several top co-occurrence clusters. The study listed 164 TCR beta chains as associated with cytomegalovirus.

The library was made by the immunoSEQ multiplex PCR assay. The multiplex PCR relied on a mix of 60 forward primers for TCR Vbeta segments and 13 reverse primers for TCR Jbeta segments. The CDR3 region of rearranged TCR beta genes was amplified from genomic DNA by a multiplex PCR assay. The amplified TCR beta libraries were sequenced on the Illumina HiSeq System as 87-base-pair reads. Regarding the original processing steps: A later analysis counted 65 million to 90 million unique TCR beta chains across the 640 or so repertoires, and around 9.9 million of these chains were shared by at least two donors. To remove PCR and sequencing errors, raw reads were error-corrected and collapsed into unique sequences using a nearest-neighbor algorithm that merged closely related sequences. CDR3 sequences were aligned to IMGT reference sequences to assign V, D and J gene segments. For a sequence to be retained, a match of at least six nucleotides was required to both a V gene segment and a J gene segment. Rearrangements were called productive when the CDR3 lacked stop codons and stayed in frame with V and J; all others were non-productive. CDR3 was defined by IMGT convention, running from the second conserved V-encoded cysteine to the conserved J-encoded phenylalanine. In an earlier analysis of more than 550 of the donors, sequences lacking an unambiguous match to a single V gene segment were excluded. An earlier analysis of some 500 of the donors classified V segments as functional when productive rearrangements were above 56.7% and as segregating when the standard deviation between donors was above 5%. A statistical classification framework was built to diagnose cytomegalovirus status from the catalog of TCR beta chain sequences. A later analysis assigned V and J genes by comparing TCR nucleotide sequences with IMGT/GENE-DB human TR gene sequences. A later analysis assigned CDR3 sequences and most-parsimonious VDJ recombination scenarios with the TCRdist pipeline. A later analysis defined each TCR beta chain by its CDR3 amino acid sequence plus V-gene family, and excluded reads lacking a unique V-gene family. To address suspected cross-contamination and a sequencing artifact, a later analysis removed roughly 580 highly shared, low-generation-probability nucleotide sequences. In a later analysis, a clonal expansion index for each public chain was calculated from normalized within-repertoire ranks of inferred template counts. In a later analysis, generation probabilities were computed with a VDJ recombination model fitted to out-of-frame rearrangements, and the resulting probabilities were checked against IGoR. Hypergeometric tests were used in a later analysis to score TCR-TCR, TCR-HLA and TCR-CMV co-occurrence, with a repertoire-size bias correction applied to the TCR pairs. A later analysis estimated false discovery rates by permuting HLA or CMV assignments 20 times. A later analysis grouped co-occurring TCRs with DBSCAN, adding TCRdist sequence similarity when clustering within HLA-allele-positive subsets. For co-occurrence clustering, repertoires with fewer than 30,000 or more than 120,000 public chains were excluded, along with four to six repertoires with anomalous nucleotide sharing. Entries here come from immuneACCESS through TCRdb and include only in-frame sequences with V and J called. Some clones fail to appear in such tables; in the studies checked, an unresolved V gene covers under half of the shortfall, and the cause of the remainder is unknown. D and trimming come from the DNA, and the V and J calls and clone size come from that table. This sample lists some 180,000 clones; more than 65% were detected once. Approximately 2.9% of the sample goes to the ten largest clones.

The CDR3 sequence holds 15 residues, the cysteine and phenylalanine included. The DNA shown is the 45-base CDR3, in frame from base 1. V ends up 4 bases short and J 3 bases short, with an unmatched junction base count of 5. As encoded in the germline V gene (reference sequence), CDR1 is SGHNT while CDR2 is YYREEE. As to this clone: Its antigen is not yet known. Base qualities are not provided; no much larger clone lies one nucleotide away.

In total, roughly 670 healthy bone marrow donors made up the cohort. At the time of sampling, all cohort members were nominally healthy, though unrecorded immune exposures were likely present. The donor tested CMV seronegative and was one of the 352 seronegative cohort members. Every donor gave a peripheral blood sample, and the peripheral blood mononuclear cells from that sample were used for TCR beta sequencing. Genomic DNA extraction from the blood cell samples was performed with the Qiagen DNeasy Blood Extraction Kit. The sequence came from a female donor in good health and CMV-seronegative. Recombination linked TRBV5-4 to TRBJ2-5; 11 central bases correspond to TRBD2. The sample consisted of PBMCs. The CDR3 reads as follows: CASSRSGGAEETQYF. The DNA reads as follows: TGTGCCAGCAGCCGTAGCGGGGGGGCTGAAGAGACCCAGTACTTC.